The 29 T cell receptor beta chains listed next were all sequenced from one sample in a study of T cells in Graves' hyperthyroidism and ophthalmopathy. Authors of the study amplified TCR beta CDR3 regions from RNA transcripts. The HTBI primer set was used in a first-round RT-PCR of the TCR CDR3. TCRdb independently ran MiXCR on the multiplex PCR reads; one entry per CDR3 protein. In the table there are under 300,000 distinct CDR3 sequences, about an eighth of which are singletons. The sample taken for sequencing was blood. The receptors were gathered from a woman between 25 and 40 years old with Graves' hyperthyroidism that later progressed to Graves' ophthalmopathy.

This clonotype was counted many times. The V and J genes are TRBV5-1 and TRBJ2-1, with 9 bases lining up with TRBD2. CDR3 size: 15 residues. Looked up from germline, CDR1 is SGHRS and CDR2 is YFSETQ. Losses at the gene ends were 4 bases for V and 5 bases for J; bases not matched to a gene: 7. The CDR3 sequence is CASSAPSGAHNEQFF. The CDR3 region has the DNA TGCGCCAGCAGCGCCCCTAGCGGGGCCCACAATGAGCAGTTCTTC.

This clonotype was recorded at least ten times. The V and J genes are TRBV7-3 and TRBJ2-7; no clear D. CDR1 SGHTA and CDR2 FQGTGA come from the germline V gene. The V end lost 5 bases, the J end lost 5 bases, and 25 bases lay between the germline ends. This CDR3 comprises 17 residues. This chain's CDR3 is CASSLDSPSLPSDEQYF. CDR3 DNA sequence: TGTGCCAGCAGCCTAGATTCACCCTCCTTACCCAGCGACGAGCAGTACTTC.

Many counts were recorded for this clonotype. The chain recombines TRBV20-1 with TRBJ1-2; D call uncertain. Trimming stripped 5 bases from V and 8 bases from J, with 18 bases between. CDR1 is DFQATT and CDR2 is SNEGSKA in the germline V gene (reference sequence). This CDR3 has 13 amino acids. DNA of the CDR3: TGCAGTGCTCCTGGGCAGGCAGAACGGGGCTACACCTTC. This sequence encodes CSAPGQAERGYTF.

V usage is TRBV4-1 and J usage is TRBJ2-5; D not resolved. V dropped 0 bases and J dropped 2 bases, with 7 bases sitting between them. Germline V gene sequence: CDR1 MGHRA, CDR2 YSYEKL. CDR3 length: 14 residues. CDR3 coding DNA: TGCGCCAGCAGCCAAGATCACCAACAAGAGACCCAGTACTTC. The encoded protein is CASSQDHQQETQYF.

This clonotype has just a few counts. The rearrangement uses TRBV11-2 and TRBJ2-5; 7 bases agree with TRBD2. J gave up 4 bases and V 2 bases, and 16 bases lay outside the gene matches. The CDR3 is made up of 18 amino acids. CDR1 and CDR2 from the germline V gene are SGHAT and FQNNGV. The CDR3 loop reads CASSLLKGGSSRGETQYF. As DNA, the CDR3 is TGTGCCAGCAGCTTATTGAAGGGCGGGAGTTCTCGGGGAGAGACCCAGTACTTC.

The chain links TRBV5-1 to TRBJ2-7; 11 nucleotides agree with TRBD2. Trimming cost V 1 base and J 3 bases; bases outside gene matches: 3. The CDR3 runs 15 residues. The germline CDR1 and CDR2 sequences are SGHRS and YFSETQ. The CDR3 is CASSLTSGSYYEQYF. The CDR3 bases are TGCGCCAGCAGCTTGACTAGCGGGAGTTACTACGAGCAGTACTTC.

This clonotype was counted a few times. It is unclear where the CDR3 begins or ends on the DNA, so no DNA is shown, and the CDR3 is as TCRdb lists it. The J gene is TRBJ2-5, the V gene TRBV29-1; the table's D call, TRBD1, has no DNA check behind it. Counting both end residues, the CDR3 totals 14 amino acids. Germline V lookup: CDR1 SQVTM, CDR2 ANQGSEA. This CDR3 is CSVGRGTGMVTQHF.

This clonotype came up many times. This chain links TRBV7-2 with TRBJ2-1; TRBD2 matches 16 bases. Germline CDR1 SGHTA, CDR2 FQGNSA. CDR3 length equals 17 residues. V gave up 5 bases and J gave up 5 bases; unmatched junction bases: 6. The CDR3 sequence: CASSRPGLAGGDNEQFF. The CDR3 DNA follows: TGTGCCAGCAGCCGTCCGGGACTAGCGGGAGGGGACAATGAGCAGTTCTTC.

A remark on this clonotype: Possible read error: a much larger clone is one base away. This chain connects TRBV12-3 or TRBV12-4 to TRBJ2-4, with TRBD1 matching over 8 bases. The CDR3 has 16 amino acids. The CDR3 DNA is TGTGCCGGCAGTTGGGCAGGGGGCAGGTCCAAAAACATTCAGTACTTC. As protein: CAGSWAGGRSKNIQYF.

The sample holds many counts of this clonotype. V is TRBV6-2 or TRBV6-3 and J is TRBJ2-1, with TRBD2 as a possible D gene (5 bases). The ends were cut back, 0 bases at V and 4 bases at J, with 10 bases in the middle. This CDR3 contains 15 residues. Looked up from germline, CDR1 is MNHEY and CDR2 is SVGEGT. The CDR3 nucleotides read TGTGCCAGCAGTTACTCCCCCAGCGGTTACAATGAGCAGTTCTTC. Residues: CASSYSPSGYNEQFF.

This clonotype was observed at least ten times. The V and J genes are TRBV27 and TRBJ2-7; weak D call: TRBD2 (6 bases). The ends were cut back, 2 bases at V and 3 bases at J, with 8 bases in the middle. CDR1 is MNHEY and CDR2 is SMNVEV in the germline V gene (reference sequence). This CDR3 contains 13 residues. DNA of the CDR3: TGTGCCAGCAGTTTAAGCGGGCACTACGAGCAGTACTTC. Protein product: CASSLSGHYEQYF.

In its sample, this clonotype was seen many times. The gene calls are TRBV6-5 and TRBJ1-1; 9 nucleotides match TRBD1. Trimming took 1 base from V and 8 from J; bases not matched to a gene: 2. Germline V gene lookup returns CDR1 MNHEY and CDR2 SVGAGI. The CDR3 has 13 amino acids. CDR3 nucleotide sequence: TGTGCCAGCAGTTACTTAGGGACAGGGGAAGCTTTCTTT. Its protein product is CASSYLGTGEAFF.

Only a few counts were recorded for this clonotype. The chain combines TRBV4-1 with TRBJ2-3; D is unclear. Trimming removed 3 bases at V and 3 bases at J, with 7 bases between. Germline values: CDR1 MGHRA, CDR2 YSYEKL. The length of the CDR3 is 13 residues. The CDR3 here is CASSQQLTDTQYF. The CDR3 DNA sequence: TGCGCCAGCAGCCAGCAACTTACAGATACGCAGTATTTT.

Ten or more counts support this clonotype. The chain recombines TRBV13 with TRBJ2-5, with 8 bases that match TRBD1. CDR1 is PRHDT and CDR2 is FYEKMQ in the germline V gene (reference sequence). The CDR3 has 14 amino acids. After removal of 7 bases from V and 2 bases from J, the junction contained 6 bases not matched to a gene. The CDR3 loop reads CASNLGQGQETQYF. In DNA form, the CDR3 reads TGTGCCAGCAACCTAGGACAGGGTCAAGAGACCCAGTACTTC. The whole variable domain, filled in from reference TRBV13 and TRBJ2-5, reads AAGVIQSPRHLIKEKRETATLKCYPIPRHDTVYWYQQGPGQDPQFLISFYEKMQSDKGSIPDRFSAQQFSDYHSELNMSSLELGDSALYFCASNLGQGQETQYFGPGTRLLVL.

Here the CDR3 reads CASLRGGGHAYEQYF. CDR3 nucleotide sequence: TGTGCCAGCCTTAGGGGAGGAGGGCATGCCTACGAGCAGTACTTC. The chain employs TRBV5-6 and TRBJ2-7, with a possible D match to TRBD2 (6 bases). V was cut by 7 bases and J by 2 bases, with 19 bases left in between. Germline CDR1 reads SGHDT; CDR2 reads YYEEEE. The CDR3 totals 15 residues.

This clonotype was seen at least ten times. The chain links TRBV28 to TRBJ1-5; possibly TRBD1 for D (5 bases). CDR1 and CDR2 from the germline V gene are MDHEN and SYDVKM. V lost 3 bases, J lost 0 bases, and 15 bases lay in between. The CDR3 contains 17 residues. The CDR3: CASSLGLPEYSNQPQHF. In nucleotides, the CDR3 is TGTGCCAGCAGTTTGGGGCTACCAGAGTATAGCAATCAGCCCCAGCATTTT.

This clonotype was recorded many times. The chain carries TRBV29-1 and TRBJ1-3; D gene ambiguous. The CDR3 sequence is 15 residues long. Trimming left V 3 bases short and J 0 bases short, with 12 bases between. CDR1 is SQVTM and CDR2 is ANQGSEA in the germline V gene. The CDR3: CSVEVSDVSGNTIYF. DNA for the CDR3: TGCAGCGTTGAGGTCTCGGATGTCTCTGGAAACACCATATATTTT.

The rearrangement uses TRBV19 and TRBJ2-7; 13 bases line up with TRBD2. From germline, CDR1 is LNHDA and CDR2 SQIVND (reference sequence). CDR3 length: 16 amino acids. The V segment lost 7 bases and the J segment 5 bases; nucleotides outside the gene matches: 11. This chain's CDR3 is CASKRTSGSLLDEQYF. In DNA form, the CDR3 reads TGTGCCAGTAAGAGGACTAGCGGGAGCCTCCTAGACGAGCAGTACTTC.

This clonotype has ten or more counts. The chain carries TRBV27 and TRBJ2-1; 11 bases fit TRBD2. J was trimmed by 4 bases and V by 6 bases; bases with no gene match: 8. Germline values: CDR1 MNHEY, CDR2 SMNVEV (reference sequence). CDR3 length: 16 amino acids. The CDR3 protein is CASRTTGTSGYNEQFF. The DNA of the CDR3 is TGTGCCAGCAGAACAACCGGGACTAGCGGATACAATGAGCAGTTCTTC.

This clonotype occurred many times. The chain joins TRBV6-1 to TRBJ1-4, with D perhaps TRBD1 (5 bases). The CDR3 length is 14 residues. The V and J ends lost 4 bases and 8 bases respectively, with 14 bases between them. Germline lookup yields CDR1 MNHNS and CDR2 SASEGT. The CDR3 sequence is CASSGARVGEKLFF. The DNA for the CDR3 is TGTGCCAGCAGTGGGGCCAGGGTCGGGGAAAAACTGTTTTTT.

Remarks on this clonotype: A read error may be the cause here, since a much bigger clone is one base away. This sequence joins TRBV7-6 and TRBJ2-5; D is ambiguous. The CDR3 extends over 13 amino acids. The germline CDR1 and CDR2 sequences are SGHVS and FNYEAQ. DNA of the CDR3: TGTGCCAGCAGCGGTACGTGGGAAGAGACCCAGCACTTC. The encoded protein is CASSGTWEETQHF.

This clonotype was detected many times. V usage is TRBV5-1 and J usage is TRBJ1-4; tentative D call: TRBD1 (6 bases). The CDR3 extends over 15 amino acids. Looked up from germline, CDR1 is SGHRS and CDR2 is YFSETQ. The germline V and J ends were trimmed by 0 bases and 8 bases, with 14 bases remaining between them. The CDR3 loop is CASSLAGARAEKLFF. The CDR3 region has the DNA TGCGCCAGCAGCTTGGCGGGGGCAAGGGCGGAAAAACTGTTTTTT.

This clonotype has ten or more counts. The V and J genes are TRBV5-1 and TRBJ1-1; D is unclear. Germline V lookup: CDR1 SGHRS, CDR2 YFSETQ. Between the trimmed V and J ends, which lost 0 bases and 6 bases, there was a span of 12 bases. The CDR3 sequence is 14 residues long. This chain's CDR3 is CASSLEADLAEAFF. The CDR3 DNA is TGCGCCAGCAGCTTGGAAGCAGACCTGGCTGAAGCTTTCTTT.

This clonotype has a handful of counts. This rearrangement joins TRBV6-1 to TRBJ2-1; TRBD2 aligns across 11 bases. Germline values: CDR1 MNHNS, CDR2 SASEGT. V was pared by 5 bases and J by 8 bases, with 8 bases of the junction left unmatched. The CDR3 has 15 amino acids. Here the CDR3 reads CASSPTSGSNDEQFF. CDR3 DNA sequence: TGTGCCAGCAGTCCAACTAGCGGGAGTAACGATGAGCAGTTCTTC.

There are many counts of this clonotype. The V call is TRBV20-1, the J call TRBJ2-1, with D maybe TRBD2 (6 bases). This CDR3 contains 13 residues. The V end was cut by 1 base, the J end by 5 bases, with 9 bases between. CDR1 is DFQATT and CDR2 is SNEGSKA in the germline V gene (reference sequence). CDR3 region: CSARGRGDNEQFF. The CDR3 DNA reads TGCAGTGCTAGAGGGAGGGGCGACAATGAGCAGTTCTTC.

Ten or more counts support this clonotype. The V gene is TRBV3-1, the J gene TRBJ2-7, with D possibly being TRBD2 (6 bases). The CDR3 length is 13 residues. Per the germline V gene, CDR1 is LGHDT and CDR2 is YNNKEL (reference sequence). Trimming took off 1 base at V and 4 bases at J, with 8 bases between the two ends. The CDR3, as DNA: TGTGCCAGCAGCCAAGCGGGAGAATACGAGCAGTACTTC. It translates to CASSQAGEYEQYF.

This clonotype was recorded at least ten times. CDR3 sequence (DNA): TGTGCCAGTAGCCCTCGGGAATTCTGGAACACTGAAGCTTTCTTT. The encoded protein is CASSPREFWNTEAFF. J is TRBJ1-1 and V is TRBV19; D is unclear. Germline loops: CDR1 LNHDA, CDR2 SQIVND (reference sequence). V lost 6 bases and J 1 base, leaving 15 bases between the germline ends. The CDR3 is 15 residues long.

This clonotype was observed at least ten times. The J gene is TRBJ1-2, the V gene TRBV28; 11 nucleotides match TRBD1. CDR1 and CDR2 from the germline V gene are MDHEN and SYDVKM. V was pared by 3 bases and J by 4 bases, with 4 bases of the junction left unmatched. The CDR3 is 15 residues long. The CDR3: CASSFRTGGTYGYTF. In DNA, the CDR3 is TGTGCCAGCAGTTTCAGGACAGGGGGCACCTATGGCTACACCTTC.

This clonotype was seen at least ten times. The chain couples TRBV2 to TRBJ1-5; no firm D call. CDR1 SNHLY and CDR2 FYNNEI come from the germline V gene. The CDR3 is 13 amino acids. The V gene lost 7 bases and the J gene lost 2 bases, with 9 bases spanning the gap. In DNA form, the CDR3 reads TGTGCCAGCACGCCTGAGGGCAATCAGCCCCAGCATTTT. Translation: CASTPEGNQPQHF.